The 15 T cell receptor beta chains below were found in one sample sequenced in a study of CD8+ T cells in alopecia areata. Reverse transcription of extracted RNA yielded cDNA, which provided the sequencing template. The table came from immunoSEQ multiplex PCR; TCRdb's copy has only in-frame clones and leaves some out. The sample holds some 200,000 clones, around three fifths seen once. Regarding treatment: oral pan-JAK inhibitor, 5-10 mg twice daily. Sequencing used CD4+ T cells sorted from blood, obtained at week 4, from a patient treated with tofacitinib. These receptors came from a human donor with alopecia areata.

This clone was found a few times. The chain uses TRBV2 and TRBJ1-5; 12 bases match TRBD1. The CDR3 spans 15 residues. V lost 6 bases and J lost 5; bases outside the gene matches: 5. Germline V gene data show CDR1 as SNHLY and CDR2 as FYNNEI. The CDR3 DNA reads TGTGCCAGCAGGCGGGACAGGGGGCAGTATCAGCCCCAGCATTTT. This gives the protein CASRRDRGQYQPQHF.

The chain is built from TRBV15 and TRBJ1-2, with D unclear. The CDR3 covers 14 residues. V was clipped by 3 bases and J by 3 bases, with 11 bases between them. Germline-derived CDR1 and CDR2 are LNHNV and YYDKDF (reference sequence). The CDR3 bases are TGTGCCACCAGCAGCCAAATATGGGACTATGGCTACACCTTC. It translates to CATSSQIWDYGYTF.

The J gene is TRBJ1-6, the V gene TRBV7-3; 7 bases map to TRBD1. Per the germline V gene, CDR1 is SGHTA and CDR2 is FQGTGA. Germline trimming cut 5 bases from V and 9 bases from J; bases unmatched to any gene: 7. The CDR3 runs to 14 residues. Here the CDR3 DNA reads TGTGCCAGCAGCACGGGACAGATGGGTTCACCCCTCCACTTT. This gives the protein CASSTGQMGSPLHF.

The chain has TRBV4-3 and TRBJ1-1, with 7 bases fitting TRBD1. Trimming cost V 0 bases and J 3 bases; bases outside gene matches: 7. The CDR3 is 16 amino acids. CDR1 and CDR2 from the germline V gene are LGHNA and YSLEER. The CDR3 DNA reads as TGCGCCAGCAGCCAAGAACTGGCAGGGGGTTACACTGAAGCTTTCTTT. It specifies CASSQELAGGYTEAFF.

The chain links TRBV15 to TRBJ2-1, with D possibly being TRBD1 (5 bases). The CDR3 sequence is 13 residues long. Between the trimmed V and J ends, which lost 5 bases and 8 bases, there was a span of 13 bases. The germline CDR1 and CDR2 sequences are LNHNV and YYDKDF (reference sequence). CDR3 bases: TGTGCCACCAGCGTAAGGGGCGGCGATGAGCAGTTCTTC. Translated: CATSVRGGDEQFF.

The V gene is TRBV30, the J gene TRBJ2-2; possible D gene TRBD2, 6 bases. Per the germline V gene, CDR1 is GTSNPN and CDR2 is SVGIG (reference sequence). This CDR3 is built from 15 residues. Trimming stripped 1 base from V and 1 base from J, with 10 bases between. In nucleotides, the CDR3 is TGTGCCTGGAGTGGGTGGAGGGTGAACACCGGGGAGCTGTTTTTT. It specifies CAWSGWRVNTGELFF.

This clone occurred a few times. The CDR3 loop reads CASRGTEAFF. For the CDR3, the DNA is TGTGCCAGCCGAGGGACTGAAGCTTTCTTT. This chain joins TRBV2 and TRBJ1-1; D remains unclear. This CDR3 is 10 amino acids long. V was cut by 8 bases and J by 5 bases, with 6 bases left in between. Germline CDR1 SNHLY, CDR2 FYNNEI.

The chain recombines TRBV5-6 with TRBJ1-2, with a weak D call TRBD1 (5 bases). V dropped 4 bases and J dropped 10 bases, with 17 bases sitting between them. The CDR3 has 13 amino acids. Germline CDR1 reads SGHDT; CDR2 reads YYEEEE. The CDR3 sequence is CASSRGDGVVYTF. The CDR3 DNA is TGTGCCAGCAGCCGAGGGGACGGAGTTGTCTACACCTTC.

V usage is TRBV29-1 and J usage is TRBJ1-1; unclear D gene. V was pared by 4 bases and J by 0 bases, with 15 bases between. There are 15 residues in the CDR3. The germline V gene has CDR1 SQVTM and CDR2 ANQGSEA. The CDR3 spells CSVAIARVVNTEAFF. CDR3 in DNA: TGCAGCGTTGCGATCGCCCGGGTCGTGAACACTGAAGCTTTCTTT.

CDR3 coding DNA: TGTGCCAGCAGCCCCGGTCTAGCGGGGAGTCAGAATGAGCAGTTCTTC. It specifies CASSPGLAGSQNEQFF. The chain couples TRBV5-4 to TRBJ2-1, with 9 bases matching TRBD2. The germline CDR1 and CDR2 sequences are SGHNT and YYREEE (reference sequence). This CDR3 contains 16 residues. After removal of 4 bases from V and 7 bases from J, the junction contained 12 bases not matched to a gene.

The chain has TRBV5-1 and TRBJ1-1, with D maybe TRBD1 (5 bases). Trimming pared 7 bases from V and 1 base from J, leaving 11 bases between. Germline V gene lookup returns CDR1 SGHRS and CDR2 YFSETQ. The CDR3 runs to 13 residues. CDR3 amino acids: CASGRGENTEAFF. The CDR3, as DNA: TGCGCCAGCGGAAGGGGCGAGAACACTGAAGCTTTCTTT.

The rearrangement links TRBV29-1 to TRBJ2-3, with TRBD1 matching 8 bases. CDR1 is SQVTM and CDR2 is ANQGSEA in the germline V gene. The CDR3 is made up of 13 amino acids. Trimming cost V 4 bases and J 4 bases; bases outside gene matches: 4. This CDR3 is CSVARGRADTQYF. Here the CDR3 DNA reads TGCAGCGTTGCCAGGGGGCGCGCAGATACGCAGTATTTT.

The rearrangement uses TRBV7-2 and TRBJ2-7; D remains unclear. V gave up 1 base and J gave up 3 bases, with 4 bases separating them. The CDR3 is 12 residues long. Germline lookup yields CDR1 SGHTA and CDR2 FQGNSA. CDR3 protein: CASSLENYEQYF. The CDR3 nucleotides read TGTGCCAGCAGCTTAGAGAACTACGAGCAGTACTTC.

The chain employs TRBV10-3 and TRBJ2-3; no clear D gene. Between the trimmed V and J ends, which lost 4 bases and 4 bases, there was a span of 9 bases. Germline V lookup: CDR1 ENHRY, CDR2 SYGVKD. CDR3 length: 13 residues. The CDR3 coding sequence is TGTGCCATCAGTGGACCTAGGGCAGATACGCAGTATTTT. It translates to CAISGPRADTQYF.

The rearrangement links TRBV29-1 to TRBJ2-5; D is ambiguous. The closer fit of TRBJ2-7 to the DNA end suggests the J call may be wrong. Looked up from germline, CDR1 is SQVTM and CDR2 is ANQGSEA. This CDR3 spans 12 amino acids. CDR3 residues: CSVVFLGHEQYF. Here the CDR3 DNA reads TGCAGCGTTGTATTTCTGGGCCACGAGCAGTACTTC.